This T cell receptor beta chain comes out of a study of cytomegalovirus exposure and HLA in healthy donors. Study details: A prior analysis found roughly 110 million unique TCR beta sequences from around 200 million T cells. General study results and limits: A reported reduction in N-insertions relative to the approximately 600-donor mean was seen in an Asian-associated ancestry cluster in a later analysis. Most subjects' HLA-A and HLA-B alleles were reportedly predicted from TCR beta sequences. It was 164 TCR beta chains that were listed as cytomegalovirus-associated.

This CDR3 comprises 16 residues. The J segment lost 3 bases and the V segment lost 8 bases, leaving 13 bases of the junction unmatched. Per the germline V gene, CDR1 is SNHLY and CDR2 is FYNNEI. 13 Jbeta primers and 60 Vbeta primers were used for the PCR. Data came from immunoSEQ multiplex PCR; TCRdb stores just in-frame clones and leaves some out. Among 90,000 to 110,000 clones listed, nearly 15% were seen once. Details on this clone: The antigen is undetermined.

The clonotype originates from a female donor in good health and CMV-seronegative. Sequenced material: PBMCs. The chain recombines TRBV2 with TRBJ2-3; TRBD2 matches at 8 bases. CDR3 nucleotides: TGTGCCAGCTCCAAAGTTGGCGGGAGGCGGACAGATACGCAGTATTTT. Its translation: CASSKVGGRRTDTQYF.